Here is one T cell receptor (beta chain) with its context. This CDR3 has 14 amino acids. Germline-derived CDR1 and CDR2 are LNHNV and YYDKDF (reference sequence). Germline trimming cut 5 bases from V and 6 bases from J; bases unmatched to any gene: 4. Reverse transcription of roughly 0.5 to 1 ug RNA was carried out with random hexamers. TCRdb redid the calling of the immunoSEQ multiplex PCR reads with MiXCR, one entry per CDR3 protein. The sample has about 110,000 distinct CDR3 sequences, about 95% seen once. The entry originates in a study of CD8 T cells in Susac syndrome. This rearrangement joins TRBV15 to TRBJ1-4; 9 nucleotides line up with TRBD1. The receptor was isolated from a human donor in good health. Sample: CD4+ T cells from PBMCs. CDR3 in amino acids: CATSGGQGHEKLFF. CDR3 coding DNA: TGTGCCACCAGCGGAGGACAGGGGCATGAAAAACTGTTTTTT. Together with reference TRBV15 and TRBJ1-4, the CDR3 gives the full variable domain: DAMVIQNPRYQVTQFGKPVTLSCSQTLNHNVMYWYQQKSSQAPKLLFHYYDKDFNNEADTPDNFQSRRPNTSFCFLDIRSPGLGDTAMYLCATSGGQGHEKLFFGSGTQLSVL.